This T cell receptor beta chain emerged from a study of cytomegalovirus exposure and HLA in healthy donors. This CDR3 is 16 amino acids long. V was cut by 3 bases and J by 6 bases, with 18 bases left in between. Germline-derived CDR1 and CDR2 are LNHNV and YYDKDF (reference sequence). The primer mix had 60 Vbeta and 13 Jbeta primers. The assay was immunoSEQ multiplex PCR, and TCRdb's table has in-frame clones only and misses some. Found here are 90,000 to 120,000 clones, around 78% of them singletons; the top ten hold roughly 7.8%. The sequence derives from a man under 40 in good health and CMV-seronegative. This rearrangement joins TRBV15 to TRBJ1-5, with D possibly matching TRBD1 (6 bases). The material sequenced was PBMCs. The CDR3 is CATSRPGRQGSQPQHF. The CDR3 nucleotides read TGTGCCACCAGCAGGCCGGGACGGCAGGGGAGTCAGCCCCAGCATTTT.